This entry lists 32 T cell receptor beta chains sequenced from one sample in a study of blood T cell repertoires in COVID-19. Produced via immunoSEQ multiplex PCR; TCRdb's table is partial and in-frame only. The data contain some 180,000 clones, roughly 80% of them singletons. Specimen: peripheral blood. The source is a woman in her thirties or forties with COVID-19, enrolled during active disease.

The chain has TRBV5-1 and TRBJ1-3, with a possible D match to TRBD1 (6 bases). Germline V gives CDR1 SGHRS, CDR2 YFSETQ. Trimming removed 4 bases at V and 2 bases at J, with 13 bases between. CDR3 length: 15 residues. The CDR3 nucleotides are TGCGCCAGCAGCAATTCTTACAGGGCTGGAAACACCATATATTTT. Its translation is CASSNSYRAGNTIYF.

The genes are TRBV6-5 and TRBJ2-3; 8 bases agree with TRBD1. CDR3 size: 13 residues. CDR1 is MNHEY and CDR2 is SVGAGI in the germline V gene. V was pared by 8 bases and J by 3 bases, with 4 bases of the junction left unmatched. CDR3 loop: CASGQGGTDTQYF. CDR3 sequence (DNA): TGTGCCAGCGGACAGGGCGGGACAGATACGCAGTATTTT.

The V gene is TRBV7-8, the J gene TRBJ2-5; D unresolved. This CDR3 region has 13 residues. Between the trimmed V and J ends, which lost 3 bases and 2 bases, there was a span of 7 bases. Germline V gene lookup returns CDR1 SGHVS and CDR2 FQNEAQ. The CDR3 loop reads CASSFARQETQYF. Written as DNA, the CDR3 is TGTGCCAGCAGCTTCGCCAGACAAGAGACCCAGTACTTC.

This chain connects TRBV2 to TRBJ1-2; 9 nucleotides agree with TRBD1. Germline V gene lookup returns CDR1 SNHLY and CDR2 FYNNEI. This CDR3 has 15 residues. V shed 6 bases and J 4 bases; nucleotides not matched to a gene: 9. In DNA form, the CDR3 reads TGTGCCAGCAGCCAGGACAGGGGAGGATTCTATGGCTACACCTTC. Residues: CASSQDRGGFYGYTF.

This clone was seen many times. V and J are TRBV5-4 and TRBJ1-1; no clear D gene. Germline V gene data show CDR1 as SGHNT and CDR2 as YYREEE (reference sequence). This CDR3 has 14 residues. V lost 0 bases to trimming and J lost 5 bases, with 11 bases between them. DNA of the CDR3: TGTGCCAGCAGCTTGGAGCACGGTAATACTGAAGCTTTCTTT. Its protein product is CASSLEHGNTEAFF.

The chain links TRBV3-1 (or the pseudogene TRBV3-2) to TRBJ1-2; 7 positions agree with TRBD1. Germline CDR1 LGHDT, CDR2 YNNKEL (reference sequence). J gave up 8 bases and V 4 bases, and 13 bases lay outside the gene matches. The CDR3 is 15 residues long. The CDR3 sequence: CASSRRTGGSGGYTF. The CDR3 nucleotides read TGTGCCAGCAGCCGTAGGACAGGAGGATCGGGAGGCTACACCTTC.

This clone was seen many times. This chain uses TRBV7-3 with TRBJ2-7, with TRBD1 identical over 7 bases. Per germline, CDR1 SGHTA and CDR2 FQGTGA. The CDR3 sequence is 13 residues long. With 4 bases clipped from V and 2 bases from J, the junction kept 2 bases outside the gene matches. CDR3 DNA: TGTGCCAGCAGCTATGGACAGGCCTACGAGCAGTACTTC. Translation: CASSYGQAYEQYF.

A remark on this clone: Within the sample, other DNA sequences also encode this same CDR3. This chain connects TRBV10-3 to TRBJ1-5, with 7 bases that match TRBD1. Germline CDR1 is ENHRY and CDR2 is SYGVKD. CDR3 length: 14 residues. V lost 0 bases and J lost 7; bases outside the gene matches: 3. The CDR3, as DNA: TGTGCCATCAGTGAGTCGACAGGGAGGCAGCCCCAGCATTTT. Amino acids: CAISESTGRQPQHF.

This clone was recorded a few times. The V call is TRBV7-2, the J call TRBJ2-7; D possibly corresponds to TRBD2 (6 bases). V lost 1 base and J 0 bases, leaving 13 bases between the germline ends. Germline V gives CDR1 SGHTA, CDR2 FQGNSA. The CDR3 extends over 16 amino acids. CDR3 residues: CASSLGGLALSYEQYF. For the CDR3, the DNA is TGTGCCAGCAGCTTAGGGGGTCTAGCGCTCTCCTACGAGCAGTACTTC.

The DNA of the CDR3 is TGTGCCAGTAGTTACTCCAGGGGGCGCGGTCAGCCCCAGCATTTT. The encoded protein is CASSYSRGRGQPQHF. V is TRBV19 and J is TRBJ1-5; the match to TRBD1 covers 8 bases. Germline V CDR1 and CDR2: LNHDA, SQIVND (reference sequence). The trim removed 5 bases at V and 6 bases at J, leaving 9 bases unmatched. The CDR3 runs 15 residues.

V gene TRBV6-5 combines with J gene TRBJ2-7; 8 positions match TRBD2. This CDR3 is 12 amino acids long. Unmatched junction bases numbered 6, after V lost 8 bases and J lost 6 bases. Germline CDR1 and CDR2: MNHEY and SVGAGI. The chain's CDR3 is CASGERELEQYF. CDR3 nucleotides: TGTGCCAGCGGAGAGCGGGAGCTCGAGCAGTACTTC.

This clone was detected only once. The V and J genes are TRBV10-1 and TRBJ2-5; a weak D match, TRBD1 (6 bases). Trimming took off 8 bases at V and 3 bases at J, with 25 bases between the two ends. CDR1 is WNHNN and CDR2 is SYGVQD in the germline V gene (reference sequence). The CDR3 is 17 residues long. The DNA of the CDR3 is TGCGCCAGCTCCCGAGAGGGGCCACAGGGAGTGGAAGAGACCCAGTACTTC. It translates to CASSREGPQGVEETQYF.

This chain links TRBV18 with TRBJ2-4, with 8 bases matching TRBD1. The CDR3 length is 14 residues. Trimming removed 3 bases from V and 8 bases from J; junction bases left unmatched: 6. Germline values: CDR1 KGHSH, CDR2 LQKENI. The CDR3 DNA reads TGTGCCAGCTCACCGGGACAGGCTTACGACATTCAGTACTTC. Its protein product is CASSPGQAYDIQYF.

V is TRBV18 and J is TRBJ1-1; no clear D gene. CDR3 length: 15 amino acids. Trimming took 3 bases from V and 3 from J, leaving 14 bases between them. Germline V gene data show CDR1 as KGHSH and CDR2 as LQKENI. The CDR3: CASSPTSGADTEAFF. CDR3 DNA: TGTGCCAGCTCACCTACTTCTGGAGCGGACACTGAAGCTTTCTTT.

The V and J genes are TRBV5-5 and TRBJ1-5, with unresolved D. CDR3 length: 17 residues. Germline-derived CDR1 and CDR2 are SGHKS and YYEKEE (reference sequence). V lost 0 bases, J lost 0 bases, and 13 bases lay in between. CDR3 DNA: TGTGCCAGCAGCTTGGAAGTGGCAGCGTATAGCAATCAGCCCCAGCATTTT. Its translation: CASSLEVAAYSNQPQHF.

The V gene is TRBV12-1, the J gene TRBJ2-1; the table's D call, TRBD1, was not checked against the DNA. TRBV12-1 is reported as a pseudogene. This CDR3 has 12 amino acids. CDR3 sequence: CASSPQGNEQFF. In DNA form, the CDR3 reads TGTGCCAGCAGCCCACAGGGGAATGAGCAGTTCTTC.

V is TRBV9 and J is TRBJ1-5, with D possibly being TRBD1 (5 bases). Germline V gene data show CDR1 as SGDLS and CDR2 as YYNGEE. Trimming removed 3 bases at V and 11 bases at J, with 18 bases between. The CDR3 has 14 amino acids. This CDR3 is CASSAAGDIRAQHF. As DNA, the CDR3 is TGTGCCAGCAGCGCGGCGGGGGATATCAGGGCCCAGCATTTT.

Concerning this clone: One end of the junction varies from germline; a read error may be responsible. J is TRBJ1-1 and V is TRBV3-1 (or the pseudogene TRBV3-2), with 7 bases that match TRBD1. CDR3 length equals 11 residues. Germline CDR1 and CDR2: LGHDT and YNNKEL (reference sequence). CDR3 nucleotides: TGTGCCAGCAGCCAATCGGGGACAGCTCTCTTT. Amino acid sequence: CASSQSGTALF.

This rearrangement joins TRBV21-1 to TRBJ2-7; the D segment call TRBD1 is taken from the table without a DNA check. TRBV21-1 is tagged as a pseudogene. The CDR3 covers 17 residues. The CDR3 DNA sequence: TGTGCCAGCAGCCGACGTGTAGGGGGACGGACATCCTACGAGCAGTACTTC. Its protein product is CASSRRVGGRTSYEQYF.

This chain links TRBV5-1 with TRBJ1-2, with TRBD1 matching over 12 bases. The length of the CDR3 is 16 residues. Germline CDR1 reads SGHRS; CDR2 reads YFSETQ. After removal of 5 bases from V and 2 bases from J, the junction contained 7 bases not matched to a gene. CDR3 region: CASRPGQGAQNYGYTF. The CDR3 coding sequence is TGCGCCAGCAGGCCGGGACAGGGGGCCCAGAACTATGGCTACACCTTC.

The J gene is TRBJ2-3, the V gene TRBV4-3, with 9 bases aligning to TRBD2. Per the germline V gene, CDR1 is LGHNA and CDR2 is YSLEER. The length of the CDR3 is 15 residues. V lost 1 base and J lost 4; bases outside the gene matches: 3. CDR3 sequence (DNA): TGCGCCAGCAGCCAAGGCGGGGGGGCCGCAGATACGCAGTATTTT. Protein: CASSQGGGAADTQYF.

V and J are TRBV7-2 and TRBJ2-7, with TRBD1 identical over 10 bases. The CDR3 extends over 15 amino acids. Trimming took 5 bases from V and 4 from J; bases not matched to a gene: 8. Germline CDR1 is SGHTA and CDR2 is FQGNSA. DNA of the CDR3: TGTGCCAGCAGCCCCCAGGACAGGGGGGGATACGAGCAGTACTTC. Translation gives CASSPQDRGGYEQYF.

V gene TRBV7-9 combines with J gene TRBJ2-3, with 11 nucleotides matching TRBD2. CDR1 is SEHNR, CDR2 FQNEAQ, per germline (reference sequence). Trimming at V came to 11 bases and at J to 4 bases, leaving 8 bases not matched to a gene. CDR3 size: 14 residues. The CDR3, as DNA: TGTGCCGGCTCTAGCGGGAGGTCGTCAGATACGCAGTATTTT. This translates into CAGSSGRSSDTQYF.

The chain carries TRBV11-1 and TRBJ1-6, with D unclear. The CDR3 contains 14 residues. The germline V and J ends were trimmed by 4 bases and 7 bases, with 11 bases remaining between them. Looked up from germline, CDR1 is SGHAT and CDR2 is FQDESV (reference sequence). Here the CDR3 DNA reads TGTGCCAGCAGCTCCTCAGAAGTGAATTCACCCCTCCACTTT. It specifies CASSSSEVNSPLHF.

The rearrangement uses TRBV7-3 and TRBJ2-1; D unclear. The V gene lost 2 bases and the J gene lost 6 bases, with 17 bases spanning the gap. CDR1 and CDR2 from the germline V gene are SGHTA and FQGTGA. This CDR3 has 16 amino acids. The CDR3 nucleotides read TGTGCCAGCAGCTTAGGCCCCGGATATAGCTTCAATGAGCAGTTCTTC. It yields the protein CASSLGPGYSFNEQFF.

J is TRBJ1-5 and V is TRBV25-1; possible D gene TRBD1, 5 bases. The CDR3 has 16 residues. From germline, CDR1 is MGHDK and CDR2 SYGVNS. The ends were cut back, 1 base at V and 9 bases at J, with 19 bases in the middle. This chain's CDR3 is CASSESRSWGDRPQHF. The DNA for the CDR3 is TGTGCCAGCAGTGAATCGAGGAGTTGGGGGGACCGGCCCCAGCATTTT.

A single count supports this clone. The DNA of the CDR3 is TGTGCCAGCAGCGTAGCTCCAGGAAGCACCGGGGAGCTGTTTTTT. This sequence encodes CASSVAPGSTGELFF. The chain links TRBV9 to TRBJ2-2; D uncertain. The CDR3 totals 15 residues. Germline CDR1 reads SGDLS; CDR2 reads YYNGEE. Trimming removed 0 bases from V and 4 bases from J, with 10 bases in between.

The chain combines TRBV11-2 with TRBJ2-1; 8 positions agree with TRBD1. CDR3 size: 15 residues. Germline-derived CDR1 and CDR2 are SGHAT and FQNNGV. V shed 5 bases and J 6 bases; nucleotides not matched to a gene: 9. The CDR3 nucleotides read TGTGCCAGCAGCCCATACAGGGGGGATAGCAATGAGCAGTTCTTC. It translates to CASSPYRGDSNEQFF.

The chain employs TRBV7-2 and TRBJ2-1; a weak D match, TRBD2 (6 bases). Trimming left V 6 bases short and J 10 bases short, with 10 bases between. The CDR3 runs to 11 residues. Germline CDR1 and CDR2: SGHTA and FQGNSA. CDR3 coding DNA: TGTGCCAGCAGAGCCCGGGGGGAGCAGTTCTTC. It yields the protein CASRARGEQFF.

This clone was recorded a few times. This chain uses TRBV30 with TRBJ1-5; 7 nucleotides agree with TRBD1. V lost 2 bases, J lost 3 bases, and 1 base stayed unmatched. CDR3 length equals 13 residues. From germline, CDR1 is GTSNPN and CDR2 SVGIG (reference sequence). Here the CDR3 reads CAWSKGANQPQHF. In DNA form, the CDR3 reads TGTGCCTGGAGTAAGGGGGCCAATCAGCCCCAGCATTTT. Full variable domain (outside the CDR3, taken from reference TRBV30 and TRBJ1-5): SQTIHQWPATLVQPVGSPLSLECTVEGTSNPNLYWYRQAAGRGLQLLFYSVGIGQISSEVPQNLSASRPQDRQFILSSKKLLLSDSGFYLCAWSKGANQPQHFGDGTRLSIL.

At least ten counts were recorded for this clone. CDR3 amino acids: CASSWGDTEAFF. In nucleotides, the CDR3 is TGTGCCAGCAGTTGGGGGGACACTGAAGCTTTCTTT. The chain joins TRBV6-5 to TRBJ1-1; TRBD1 is a possible D gene (5 bases). Deletions cut 4 bases from V and 3 bases from J, with 6 bases between. Germline lookup yields CDR1 MNHEY and CDR2 SVGAGI. This CDR3 has 12 amino acids.

This chain connects TRBV4-2 to TRBJ2-1; 16 positions agree with TRBD2. Germline CDR1 and CDR2: LGHNA and YNFKEQ. The CDR3 has 21 amino acids. Trimming cost V 0 bases and J 0 bases; bases outside gene matches: 8. The CDR3 region is CASSQEPGLAGGLYSYNEQFF. The CDR3 DNA follows: TGTGCCAGCAGCCAAGAACCGGGACTAGCGGGGGGGCTCTACTCCTACAATGAGCAGTTCTTC.